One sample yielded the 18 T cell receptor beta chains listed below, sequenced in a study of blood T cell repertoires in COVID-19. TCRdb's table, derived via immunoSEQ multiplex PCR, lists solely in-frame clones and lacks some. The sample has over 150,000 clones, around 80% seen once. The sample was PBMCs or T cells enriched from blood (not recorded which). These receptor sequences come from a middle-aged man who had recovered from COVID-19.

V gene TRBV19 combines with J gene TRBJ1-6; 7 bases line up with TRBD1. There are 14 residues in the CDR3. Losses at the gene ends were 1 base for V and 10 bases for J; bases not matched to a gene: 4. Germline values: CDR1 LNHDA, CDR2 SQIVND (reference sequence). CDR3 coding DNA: TGTGCCAGTAGTATAGGACAGGGAAGCTCACCCCTCCACTTT. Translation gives CASSIGQGSSPLHF.

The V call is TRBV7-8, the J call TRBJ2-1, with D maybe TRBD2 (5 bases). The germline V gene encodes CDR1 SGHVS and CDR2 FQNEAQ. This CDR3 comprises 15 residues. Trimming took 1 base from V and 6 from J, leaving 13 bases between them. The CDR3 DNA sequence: TGTGCCAGCAGCTTAGGGGAGCAGCGTAGCAATGAGCAGTTCTTC. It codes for CASSLGEQRSNEQFF.

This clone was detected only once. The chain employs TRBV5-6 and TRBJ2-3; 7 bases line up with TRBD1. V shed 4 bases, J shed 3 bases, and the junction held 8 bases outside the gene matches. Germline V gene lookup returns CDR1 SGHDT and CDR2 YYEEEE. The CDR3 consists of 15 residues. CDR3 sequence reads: CASSRSQGRTDTQYF. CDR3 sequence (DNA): TGTGCCAGCAGCCGATCACAGGGGCGGACAGATACGCAGTATTTT.

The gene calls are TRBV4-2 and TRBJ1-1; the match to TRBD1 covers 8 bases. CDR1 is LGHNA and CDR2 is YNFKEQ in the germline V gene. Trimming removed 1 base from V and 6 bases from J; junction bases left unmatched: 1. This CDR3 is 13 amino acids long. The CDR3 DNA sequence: TGTGCCAGCAGCCAAGCGACAGGGGCTGAAGCTTTCTTT. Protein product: CASSQATGAEAFF.

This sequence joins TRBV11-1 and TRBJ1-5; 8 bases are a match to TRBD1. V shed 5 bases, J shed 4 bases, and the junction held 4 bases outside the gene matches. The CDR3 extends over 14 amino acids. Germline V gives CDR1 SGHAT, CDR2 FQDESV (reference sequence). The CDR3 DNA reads TGTGCCAGCAGCCTGACAGGGGTAAATCAGCCCCAGCATTTT. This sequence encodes CASSLTGVNQPQHF.

This CDR3 is CASSSALLAGGEQYF. The CDR3 DNA is TGTGCCAGCAGCTCCGCCCTGCTAGCGGGGGGTGAGCAGTACTTC. This chain uses TRBV7-2 with TRBJ2-7, with 11 bases identical to TRBD2. V lost 4 bases to trimming and J lost 7 bases; unmatched junction nucleotides: 9. The CDR3 runs 15 residues. Germline CDR1 is SGHTA and CDR2 is FQGNSA. Full variable domain (rest looked up from reference TRBV7-2 and TRBJ2-7): GAGVSQSPSNKVTEKGKDVELRCDPISGHTALYWYRQSLGQGLEFLIYFQGNSAPDKSGLPSDRFSAERTGGSVSTLTIQRTQQEDSAVYLCASSSALLAGGEQYFGPGTRLTVT.

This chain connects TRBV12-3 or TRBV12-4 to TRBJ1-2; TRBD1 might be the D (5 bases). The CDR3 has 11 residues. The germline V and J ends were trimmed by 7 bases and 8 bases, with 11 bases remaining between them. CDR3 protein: CASTGAGGYTF. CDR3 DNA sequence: TGTGCCAGCACCGGGGCGGGAGGCTACACCTTC.

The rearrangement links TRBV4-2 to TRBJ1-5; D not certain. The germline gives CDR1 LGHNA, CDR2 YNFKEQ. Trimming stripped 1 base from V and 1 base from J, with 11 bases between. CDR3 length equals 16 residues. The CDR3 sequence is CASSQVSRESNQPQHF. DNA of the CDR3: TGTGCCAGCAGCCAAGTTTCTCGAGAGAGCAATCAGCCCCAGCATTTT.

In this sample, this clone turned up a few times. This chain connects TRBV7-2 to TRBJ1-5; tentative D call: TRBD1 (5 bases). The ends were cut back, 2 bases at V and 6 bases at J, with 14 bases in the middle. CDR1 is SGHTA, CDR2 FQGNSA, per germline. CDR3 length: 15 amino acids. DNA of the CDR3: TGTGCCAGCAGCTTACTAGCGGGGGTGGGTCAGCCCCAGCATTTT. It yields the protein CASSLLAGVGQPQHF.

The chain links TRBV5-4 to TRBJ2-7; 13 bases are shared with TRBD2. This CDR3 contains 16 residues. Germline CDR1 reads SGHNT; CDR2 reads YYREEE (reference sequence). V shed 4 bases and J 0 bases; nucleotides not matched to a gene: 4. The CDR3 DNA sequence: TGTGCCAGCAGCCCGGGACTAGCGGGGCGCTCCTACGAGCAGTACTTC. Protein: CASSPGLAGRSYEQYF.

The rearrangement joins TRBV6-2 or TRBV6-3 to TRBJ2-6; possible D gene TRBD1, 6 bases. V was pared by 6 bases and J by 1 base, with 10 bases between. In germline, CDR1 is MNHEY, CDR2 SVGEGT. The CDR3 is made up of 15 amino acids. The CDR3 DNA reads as TGTGCCAGCAGCCACACAGGGTCTGGGGCCAACGTCCTGACTTTC. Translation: CASSHTGSGANVLTF.

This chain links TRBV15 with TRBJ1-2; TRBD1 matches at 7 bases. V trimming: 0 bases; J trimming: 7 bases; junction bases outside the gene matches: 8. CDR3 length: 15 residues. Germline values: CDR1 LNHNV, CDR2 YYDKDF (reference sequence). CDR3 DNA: TGTGCCACCAGCAGAGATGGGTACAGGGGAGGTGGCTACACCTTC. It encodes CATSRDGYRGGGYTF.

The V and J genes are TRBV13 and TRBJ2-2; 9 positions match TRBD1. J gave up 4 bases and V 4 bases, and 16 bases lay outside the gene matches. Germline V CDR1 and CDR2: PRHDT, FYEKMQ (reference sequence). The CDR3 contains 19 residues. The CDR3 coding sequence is TGTGCCAGCAGCTCACCCTTCGACAGGGGGGATTTTACCACCGGGGAGCTGTTTTTT. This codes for CASSSPFDRGDFTTGELFF.

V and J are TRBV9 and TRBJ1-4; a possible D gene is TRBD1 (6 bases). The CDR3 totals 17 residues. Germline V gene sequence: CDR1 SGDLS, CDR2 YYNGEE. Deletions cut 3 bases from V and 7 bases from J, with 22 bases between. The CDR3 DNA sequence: TGTGCCAGCAGCGCGAACCCGGACAGCACCCAATCTGAAAAACTGTTTTTT. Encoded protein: CASSANPDSTQSEKLFF. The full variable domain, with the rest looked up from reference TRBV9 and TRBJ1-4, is DSGVTQTPKHLITATGQRVTLRCSPRSGDLSVYWYQQSLDQGLQFLIQYYNGEERAKGNILERFSAQQFPDLHSELNLSSLELGDSALYFCASSANPDSTQSEKLFFGSGTQLSVL.

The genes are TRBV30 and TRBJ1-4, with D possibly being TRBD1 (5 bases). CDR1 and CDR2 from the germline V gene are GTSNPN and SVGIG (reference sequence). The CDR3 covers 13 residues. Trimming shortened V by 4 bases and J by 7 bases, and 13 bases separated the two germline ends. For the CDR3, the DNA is TGTGCCTGGACAGGGTACTTAGGTGAAAAACTGTTTTTT. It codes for CAWTGYLGEKLFF.

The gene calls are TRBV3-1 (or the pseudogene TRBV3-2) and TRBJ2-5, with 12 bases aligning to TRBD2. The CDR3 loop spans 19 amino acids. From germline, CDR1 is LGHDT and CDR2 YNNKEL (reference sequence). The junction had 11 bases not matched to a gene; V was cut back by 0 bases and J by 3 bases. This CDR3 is CASSQDRRLAGGQKETQYF. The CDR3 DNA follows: TGTGCCAGCAGCCAAGATCGGAGGCTAGCGGGGGGGCAGAAAGAGACCCAGTACTTC.

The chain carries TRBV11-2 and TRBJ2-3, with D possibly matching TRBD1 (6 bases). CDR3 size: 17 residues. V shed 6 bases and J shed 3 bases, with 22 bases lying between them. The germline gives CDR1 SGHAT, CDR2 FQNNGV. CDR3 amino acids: CASRFGGQRRYTDTQYF. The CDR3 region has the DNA TGTGCCAGCAGATTTGGGGGCCAGCGAAGGTATACAGATACGCAGTATTTT.

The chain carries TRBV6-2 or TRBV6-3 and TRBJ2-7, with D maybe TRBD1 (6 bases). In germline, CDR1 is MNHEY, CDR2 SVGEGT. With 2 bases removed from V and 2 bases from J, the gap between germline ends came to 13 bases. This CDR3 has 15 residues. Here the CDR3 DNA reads TGTGCCAGCAGTTACGGAAGGGACACAGCCTACGAGCAGTACTTC. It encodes CASSYGRDTAYEQYF.